This TCR beta chain comes out of a study of T-cell reconstitution after alpha-beta-depleted transplantation in children. Preparation of the TCRbeta library was carried out with unique molecular identifiers. TCRdb used MiXCR to reprocess the PCR reads, holding one entry per CDR3 protein. In the table there are approximately 390,000 distinct CDR3 sequences, 11% of which are singletons. The CDR3 is made up of 12 amino acids. Trimming left V 6 bases short and J 2 bases short, with 7 bases between. This clonotype occurred many times. The clonotype originates from a human donor who donated a stem cell graft to a child with acute myeloid leukemia. This sequence joins TRBV12-3 or TRBV12-4 and TRBJ2-5; D is undetermined. Sequenced here: PBMCs from the stem cell graft donor, sampled from the stem cell graft. CDR3: CASSLYQETQYF. CDR3 in DNA: TGTGCCAGCAGCTTATATCAAGAGACCCAGTACTTC.